A selection of T cell receptor beta chains follows, all from one sample in a study of CD8+ T cells in alopecia areata. This table comes from immunoSEQ multiplex PCR, and its TCRdb copy is limited to in-frame clones, with some not included. The sample lists 90,000 to 150,000 clones, about 50% occurring once. Sequenced material: CD4+ T cells sorted from blood, taken at week 4, from a patient treated with tofacitinib. The receptors shown here come from a human donor with alopecia areata. Both conserved end residues are part of each CDR3. A D gene is named only where the DNA matches it firmly. Not all rows give a size; the values are once, few, many and, for expanded clones, a class.

v_call,d_call,clone_size,j_call,cdr3_nt,cdr3_aa
TRBV5-1,-,-,TRBJ1-6,TGCGCCAGCAGCCCAGTGATCAGCCAGTCACCCCTCCACTTT,CASSPVISQSPLHF
TRBV30,TRBD2,-,TRBJ2-2,TGTGCCTGGAGCGTCGGGTGGGGGGCTAGCGGGAGCGCAAGGATCGGGGAGCTGTTTTTT,CAWSVGWGASGSARIGELFF
TRBV29-1,-,-,TRBJ2-7,TGCAGCGTTGGGTTTCAGGGGAATCCCTACGAGCAGTACTTC,CSVGFQGNPYEQYF
TRBV30,TRBD1,-,TRBJ1-5,TGTGCCTGGAGTGCGGGACAGGGGCAGCCCCAGCATTTT,CAWSAGQGQPQHF
TRBV2,-,-,TRBJ2-5,TGTGCCAGCAGGAGTTTTGAGACCCAGTACTTC,CASRSFETQYF
TRBV9,TRBD2,-,TRBJ2-3,TGTGCCAGCAGCGTAGGTGGGAGGGCCTTGGATACGCAGTATTTT,CASSVGGRALDTQYF
TRBV5-4,-,-,TRBJ2-6,TGTGCCAGCAGCTTGGCCTACGACTCCAACTCTGGGGCCAACGTCCTGACTTTC,CASSLAYDSNSGANVLTF
TRBV29-1,TRBD1,-,TRBJ2-2,TGCAGCGTTGAGCCAGGGGGCGGGCTTCTTCCTGGGGAGCTGTTTTTT,CSVEPGGGLLPGELFF
TRBV18,-,-,TRBJ1-5,TGTGCCAGCTCGTTAAACAGAGATCCCCAGCATTTT,CASSLNRDPQHF
TRBV30,-,-,TRBJ2-5,TGTGCCTGGAGTCCAATACAAGAGACCCAGTACTTC,CAWSPIQETQYF
TRBV29-1,TRBD1,-,TRBJ2-6,TGCAGCGTTGGTCCACAGGGGGGATCTGGGGCCAACGTCCTGACTTTC,CSVGPQGGSGANVLTF
TRBV5-4,TRBD1,once,TRBJ2-6,TGTGCCAGCAGCCCCCCTAGGACAGGGAGTTCTGGGGCCAACGTCCTGACTTTC,CASSPPRTGSSGANVLTF
TRBV7-9,-,-,TRBJ2-7,TGTGCCAGCAGCCCTTACGAAGAGCAGTACTTC,CASSPYEEQYF
TRBV27,TRBD1,few,TRBJ2-7,TGTGCCAGCAGACCCACCGGGACAGGGATATGGGAGCAGTACTTC,CASRPTGTGIWEQYF
TRBV6-6,-,few,TRBJ2-1,TGTGCCGGTGGGCCCCGGTGGGACAATGAGCAGTTCTTC,CAGGPRWDNEQFF
TRBV6-5,-,once,TRBJ2-5,TGTGCCAGCAGTTACGCGACCTCCCGGGGGCCGGAGACCCAGTACTTC,CASSYATSRGPETQYF
TRBV30,-,few,TRBJ2-1,TGTGCCTGGAGTCGGCCTCCCAGTGCGTTCTTC,CAWSRPPSAFF
TRBV19,-,few,TRBJ1-2,TGTGCCAGTAGCGACAGGCGGGGCTACACCTTC,CASSDRRGYTF
TRBV7-2,-,-,TRBJ2-7,TGTGCCAGCATGCAGTATGGAGGGAGCGACTGG,CASMQYGGSDW
TRBV6-1,-,-,TRBJ1-3,TGTGCCAGCAAGACAAGCTCTGGAAACACCATATATTTT,CASKTSSGNTIYF
TRBV7-9,TRBD2,-,TRBJ2-3,TGTGCCAGCAGCTTCTCTAGCGGGGATACGCAGTATTTT,CASSFSSGDTQYF
TRBV6-5,-,-,TRBJ2-6,TGTGCCAGCAGAAGTAGCTCTGGGGCCAACGTCCTGACTTTC,CASRSSSGANVLTF
TRBV7-9,TRBD1,few,TRBJ1-2,TGTGCCAGCAGCTCTCCGGGACAGGGAATTTATGGCTACACCTTC,CASSSPGQGIYGYTF
TRBV5-1,TRBD1,-,TRBJ1-1,TGCGCCAGCAGCCCGGGGGGACAGACGAGAATCGCTGAAGCTTTCTTT,CASSPGGQTRIAEAFF
TRBV7-9,TRBD1,-,TRBJ1-4,TGTGCCAGCAGCCATTCGGACAGGGCTGGGAGTGAAAAACTGTTTTTT,CASSHSDRAGSEKLFF
TRBV7-9,-,few,TRBJ1-2,TGTGCCAGCAGCTTAGGGGGCCCCCTCTATGGCTACACCTTC,CASSLGGPLYGYTF
TRBV11-1,TRBD2,-,TRBJ2-3,TGTGCCAGCAGCTCCTCGGGAGGGGTCACAGATACGCAGTATTTT,CASSSSGGVTDTQYF
TRBV6-1,-,few,TRBJ1-6,TGTGCCAGCAGTTCAGGACCCTATAATTCACCCCTCCACTTT,CASSSGPYNSPLHF
TRBV5-1,-,few,TRBJ1-1,TGCGCCAGCAGCTTGAGGCCAGAGCCATTGAACACTGAAGCTTTCTTT,CASSLRPEPLNTEAFF
TRBV18,-,few,TRBJ2-5,TGTGCCAGCTCACCAGCCGGAGAGACCCAGTACTTC,CASSPAGETQYF
TRBV5-4,-,few,TRBJ2-5,TGTGCCAGCAGGAGGGGTGTTGGCGAGACCCAGTACTTC,CASRRGVGETQYF
TRBV30,TRBD1,-,TRBJ2-2,TGTGCCTGGAACCGGGACAGGGGGCCGGTCGGGGAGCTGTTTTTT,CAWNRDRGPVGELFF
TRBV6-1,-,few,TRBJ1-5,TGTGCCAGCAGTGAAGCGGGGGGGAATCAGCCCCAGCATTTT,CASSEAGGNQPQHF
TRBV14,TRBD1,-,TRBJ1-2,TGTGCCAGCAGCCTCATCGACAGGGCCAGCTATGGCTACACCTTC,CASSLIDRASYGYTF
TRBV29-1,-,-,TRBJ2-7,TGCAGCGTTGTGGTGAGCTCCTACGAGCAGTACTTC,CSVVVSSYEQYF